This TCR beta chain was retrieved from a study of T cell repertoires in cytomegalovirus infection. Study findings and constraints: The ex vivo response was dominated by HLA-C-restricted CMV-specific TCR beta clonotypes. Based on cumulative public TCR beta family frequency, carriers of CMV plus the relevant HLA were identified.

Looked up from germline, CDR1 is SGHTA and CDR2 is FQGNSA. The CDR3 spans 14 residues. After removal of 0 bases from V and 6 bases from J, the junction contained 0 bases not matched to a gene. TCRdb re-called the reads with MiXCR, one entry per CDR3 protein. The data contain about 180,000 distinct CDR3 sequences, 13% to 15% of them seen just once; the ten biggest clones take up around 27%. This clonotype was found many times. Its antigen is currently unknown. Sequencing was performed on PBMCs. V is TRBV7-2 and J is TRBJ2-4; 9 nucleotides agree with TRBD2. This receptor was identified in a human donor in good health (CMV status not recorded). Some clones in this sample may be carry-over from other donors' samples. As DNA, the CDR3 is TGTGCCAGCAGCTTAGCTAGCGGGGGAAACATTCAGTACTTC. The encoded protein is CASSLASGGNIQYF.